The rows below give T cell receptor beta chains drawn from one sample of a study of technical replicates of blood from several donors. Assay used: immunoSEQ multiplex PCR; TCRdb lists only in-frame clones, some missing. The sample has tens of thousands of clones; approximately 96% are singletons. Sequenced: T cells isolated from PBMCs. These receptors originate from a human donor in good health. CDR3s include the opening cysteine and the closing phenylalanine or tryptophan. Fields, in order: J gene, V gene, D gene, clone size, CDR3 DNA, CDR3 protein. A D gene is named only where the DNA matches it firmly. Only some rows state a clone size, as once, few, many or a class for expanded clones.

j_gene: TRBJ1-1
v_gene: TRBV28
d_gene: .
abundance: .
CDR3nt: TGTGCCAGCAACACAGGGATTACAGCTTTCTTT
CDR3aa: CASNTGITAFF

j_gene: TRBJ1-3
v_gene: TRBV9
d_gene: TRBD1
abundance: .
CDR3nt: TGTGCCAGCAGCGTCGGACAGGGAAGCTTCGGAAACACCATATATTTT
CDR3aa: CASSVGQGSFGNTIYF

j_gene: TRBJ2-7
v_gene: TRBV5-1
d_gene: .
abundance: .
CDR3nt: TGCGCCAGCAGCATCGACAGGTTGTCCTACGAGCAGTACTTC
CDR3aa: CASSIDRLSYEQYF

j_gene: TRBJ1-5
v_gene: TRBV6-5
d_gene: .
abundance: .
CDR3nt: TGTGCCAGCATCGCGGGGGATCAGCCCCAGCATTTT
CDR3aa: CASIAGDQPQHF

j_gene: TRBJ2-1
v_gene: TRBV5-4
d_gene: .
abundance: .
CDR3nt: TGTGCCAGCAGCTCTAGCATCAATGAGCAGTTCTTC
CDR3aa: CASSSSINEQFF

j_gene: TRBJ2-2
v_gene: TRBV6-5
d_gene: .
abundance: .
CDR3nt: TGTGCCAGCACCCAATCGGGAGTCTTAGAGCTGTTTTTT
CDR3aa: CASTQSGVLELFF

j_gene: TRBJ2-3
v_gene: TRBV4-2
d_gene: TRBD1
abundance: once
CDR3nt: TGTGCCAGCAGCCAAGAGAAGTCAGGGGGCCCAGATACGCAGTATTTT
CDR3aa: CASSQEKSGGPDTQYF

j_gene: TRBJ2-1
v_gene: TRBV4-2
d_gene: .
abundance: .
CDR3nt: TGTGCCAGCAGCCAAGGGGTTGGTGGCGACAGACAATACAATGAGCAGTTCTTC
CDR3aa: CASSQGVGGDRQYNEQFF

j_gene: TRBJ1-1
v_gene: TRBV30
d_gene: TRBD1
abundance: .
CDR3nt: TGTGCTGGGGACAGGCCTGAAGCTTTCTTT
CDR3aa: CAGDRPEAFF

j_gene: TRBJ2-7
v_gene: TRBV11-2
d_gene: .
abundance: .
CDR3nt: TGTGCCAGCAGCTTAGGGAGACAGAGCCCCTACGAGCAGTACTTC
CDR3aa: CASSLGRQSPYEQYF

j_gene: TRBJ2-1
v_gene: TRBV7-9
d_gene: TRBD2
abundance: .
CDR3nt: TGTGCCAGCAGCTTAGTTAGCGGGAGAGGAGATGAGCAGTTCTTC
CDR3aa: CASSLVSGRGDEQFF

j_gene: TRBJ2-7
v_gene: TRBV7-2
d_gene: .
abundance: .
CDR3nt: TGTGCCAGCAGCTTAGCTGGGCAGCACGAGCAGTACTTC
CDR3aa: CASSLAGQHEQYF

j_gene: TRBJ1-2
v_gene: TRBV27
d_gene: TRBD1
abundance: .
CDR3nt: TGTGCCAGCAGTTTATCGACTTACACAGGGGATGGCTACACCTTC
CDR3aa: CASSLSTYTGDGYTF

j_gene: TRBJ1-2
v_gene: TRBV4-1
d_gene: .
abundance: .
CDR3nt: TGCGCCAGCAGCCAACAGGGACTTGGCTATGGCTACACCTTC
CDR3aa: CASSQQGLGYGYTF

j_gene: TRBJ1-1
v_gene: TRBV10-2
d_gene: .
abundance: .
CDR3nt: TGCGCCAGCAGTGATGAGGGGGGGATCACTGAAGCTTTCTTT
CDR3aa: CASSDEGGITEAFF

j_gene: TRBJ1-5
v_gene: TRBV4-1
d_gene: .
abundance: .
CDR3nt: TGCGCCAGCAGCCAAGGTCGGAATCAGCCCCAGCATTTT
CDR3aa: CASSQGRNQPQHF

j_gene: TRBJ2-2
v_gene: TRBV9
d_gene: TRBD1
abundance: .
CDR3nt: TGTGCCAGCAGCGCGAGAACTTCCGGGACAGGGAGGGTCGCCGGGGAGCTGTTTTTT
CDR3aa: CASSARTSGTGRVAGELFF

j_gene: TRBJ1-2
v_gene: TRBV6-5
d_gene: TRBD1
abundance: .
CDR3nt: TGTGCCAGCAGTTATGGATTGCAGGGGGTTTACGGAGGCTACACCTTC
CDR3aa: CASSYGLQGVYGGYTF

j_gene: TRBJ2-7
v_gene: TRBV7-2
d_gene: TRBD1
abundance: .
CDR3nt: TGTGCCAGCAGCTTAGCGGGATTGACAGGGTTAGACGAGCAGTACTTC
CDR3aa: CASSLAGLTGLDEQYF

j_gene: TRBJ2-1
v_gene: TRBV7-9
d_gene: TRBD2
abundance: .
CDR3nt: TGTGCCAGCAGTCCGACGGGAGGGTATAATGAGCAGTTCTTC
CDR3aa: CASSPTGGYNEQFF

j_gene: TRBJ2-5
v_gene: TRBV20-1
d_gene: .
abundance: .
CDR3nt: TGCAGTTCTTATATCCAAGAGACCCAGTACTTC
CDR3aa: CSSYIQETQYF

j_gene: TRBJ2-1
v_gene: TRBV7-2
d_gene: TRBD2
abundance: .
CDR3nt: TGTGCCAGCAGTCCTAGCGGGACCTACAATGAGCAGTTCTTC
CDR3aa: CASSPSGTYNEQFF

j_gene: TRBJ2-1
v_gene: TRBV7-9
d_gene: TRBD2
abundance: .
CDR3nt: TGTGCCAGCAGCTTTCTTGGCGGGAGTGGCTACAATGAGCAGTTCTTC
CDR3aa: CASSFLGGSGYNEQFF

j_gene: TRBJ1-2
v_gene: TRBV27
d_gene: .
abundance: .
CDR3nt: TGTGCCAGCAGTTTTAGGGCAGGGGCGTTCTATGGCTACACCTTC
CDR3aa: CASSFRAGAFYGYTF

j_gene: TRBJ2-1
v_gene: TRBV4-3
d_gene: TRBD2
abundance: .
CDR3nt: TGCGCCAGCAGCCAAGAGGTCGTAGCGGGAGTTTTGTATGAGCAGTTCTTC
CDR3aa: CASSQEVVAGVLYEQFF

j_gene: TRBJ2-1
v_gene: TRBV7-9
d_gene: TRBD2
abundance: .
CDR3nt: TGTGCCAGCACCTCTAGCGGCCTCAATGAGCAGTTCTTC
CDR3aa: CASTSSGLNEQFF

j_gene: TRBJ2-1
v_gene: TRBV10-1
d_gene: TRBD2
abundance: .
CDR3nt: TGCGCCAGCAGCCGGGGACTAGCGGGTTACAATGAGCAGTTCTTC
CDR3aa: CASSRGLAGYNEQFF

j_gene: TRBJ2-2
v_gene: TRBV2
d_gene: .
abundance: once
CDR3nt: TGTGCCAGCAGTGGTTTGGGACAGAACACCGGGGAGCTGTTTTTT
CDR3aa: CASSGLGQNTGELFF

j_gene: TRBJ2-3
v_gene: TRBV27
d_gene: .
abundance: .
CDR3nt: TGTGCCAGCAGTTCCCCCCCGGGTACGGCTACGCAGTATTTT
CDR3aa: CASSSPPGTATQYF

j_gene: TRBJ2-5
v_gene: TRBV25-1
d_gene: .
abundance: .
CDR3nt: TGTGCCAGCAGTGAATCCGGTTTTAAGACCCAGTACTTC
CDR3aa: CASSESGFKTQYF

j_gene: TRBJ2-1
v_gene: TRBV6-5
d_gene: .
abundance: .
CDR3nt: TGTGCCAGCAGTTATGAGAGGCCTACCTACAATGAGCAGTTCTTC
CDR3aa: CASSYERPTYNEQFF

j_gene: TRBJ2-7
v_gene: TRBV5-1
d_gene: TRBD2
abundance: once
CDR3nt: TGCGCCAGCAGCCTTTTGCCAGCGGGGACCTACGAGCAGTACTTC
CDR3aa: CASSLLPAGTYEQYF

j_gene: TRBJ2-3
v_gene: TRBV10-3
d_gene: .
abundance: once
CDR3nt: TGTGCCATCAGTGGCCTGTCGGGTATTCAAGGGGCCCAGTATACGCAGTATTTT
CDR3aa: CAISGLSGIQGAQYTQYF

j_gene: TRBJ1-5
v_gene: TRBV4-3
d_gene: .
abundance: .
CDR3nt: TGCGCCAGCAGCCCGGGACTCAATCAGCCCCAGCATTTT
CDR3aa: CASSPGLNQPQHF